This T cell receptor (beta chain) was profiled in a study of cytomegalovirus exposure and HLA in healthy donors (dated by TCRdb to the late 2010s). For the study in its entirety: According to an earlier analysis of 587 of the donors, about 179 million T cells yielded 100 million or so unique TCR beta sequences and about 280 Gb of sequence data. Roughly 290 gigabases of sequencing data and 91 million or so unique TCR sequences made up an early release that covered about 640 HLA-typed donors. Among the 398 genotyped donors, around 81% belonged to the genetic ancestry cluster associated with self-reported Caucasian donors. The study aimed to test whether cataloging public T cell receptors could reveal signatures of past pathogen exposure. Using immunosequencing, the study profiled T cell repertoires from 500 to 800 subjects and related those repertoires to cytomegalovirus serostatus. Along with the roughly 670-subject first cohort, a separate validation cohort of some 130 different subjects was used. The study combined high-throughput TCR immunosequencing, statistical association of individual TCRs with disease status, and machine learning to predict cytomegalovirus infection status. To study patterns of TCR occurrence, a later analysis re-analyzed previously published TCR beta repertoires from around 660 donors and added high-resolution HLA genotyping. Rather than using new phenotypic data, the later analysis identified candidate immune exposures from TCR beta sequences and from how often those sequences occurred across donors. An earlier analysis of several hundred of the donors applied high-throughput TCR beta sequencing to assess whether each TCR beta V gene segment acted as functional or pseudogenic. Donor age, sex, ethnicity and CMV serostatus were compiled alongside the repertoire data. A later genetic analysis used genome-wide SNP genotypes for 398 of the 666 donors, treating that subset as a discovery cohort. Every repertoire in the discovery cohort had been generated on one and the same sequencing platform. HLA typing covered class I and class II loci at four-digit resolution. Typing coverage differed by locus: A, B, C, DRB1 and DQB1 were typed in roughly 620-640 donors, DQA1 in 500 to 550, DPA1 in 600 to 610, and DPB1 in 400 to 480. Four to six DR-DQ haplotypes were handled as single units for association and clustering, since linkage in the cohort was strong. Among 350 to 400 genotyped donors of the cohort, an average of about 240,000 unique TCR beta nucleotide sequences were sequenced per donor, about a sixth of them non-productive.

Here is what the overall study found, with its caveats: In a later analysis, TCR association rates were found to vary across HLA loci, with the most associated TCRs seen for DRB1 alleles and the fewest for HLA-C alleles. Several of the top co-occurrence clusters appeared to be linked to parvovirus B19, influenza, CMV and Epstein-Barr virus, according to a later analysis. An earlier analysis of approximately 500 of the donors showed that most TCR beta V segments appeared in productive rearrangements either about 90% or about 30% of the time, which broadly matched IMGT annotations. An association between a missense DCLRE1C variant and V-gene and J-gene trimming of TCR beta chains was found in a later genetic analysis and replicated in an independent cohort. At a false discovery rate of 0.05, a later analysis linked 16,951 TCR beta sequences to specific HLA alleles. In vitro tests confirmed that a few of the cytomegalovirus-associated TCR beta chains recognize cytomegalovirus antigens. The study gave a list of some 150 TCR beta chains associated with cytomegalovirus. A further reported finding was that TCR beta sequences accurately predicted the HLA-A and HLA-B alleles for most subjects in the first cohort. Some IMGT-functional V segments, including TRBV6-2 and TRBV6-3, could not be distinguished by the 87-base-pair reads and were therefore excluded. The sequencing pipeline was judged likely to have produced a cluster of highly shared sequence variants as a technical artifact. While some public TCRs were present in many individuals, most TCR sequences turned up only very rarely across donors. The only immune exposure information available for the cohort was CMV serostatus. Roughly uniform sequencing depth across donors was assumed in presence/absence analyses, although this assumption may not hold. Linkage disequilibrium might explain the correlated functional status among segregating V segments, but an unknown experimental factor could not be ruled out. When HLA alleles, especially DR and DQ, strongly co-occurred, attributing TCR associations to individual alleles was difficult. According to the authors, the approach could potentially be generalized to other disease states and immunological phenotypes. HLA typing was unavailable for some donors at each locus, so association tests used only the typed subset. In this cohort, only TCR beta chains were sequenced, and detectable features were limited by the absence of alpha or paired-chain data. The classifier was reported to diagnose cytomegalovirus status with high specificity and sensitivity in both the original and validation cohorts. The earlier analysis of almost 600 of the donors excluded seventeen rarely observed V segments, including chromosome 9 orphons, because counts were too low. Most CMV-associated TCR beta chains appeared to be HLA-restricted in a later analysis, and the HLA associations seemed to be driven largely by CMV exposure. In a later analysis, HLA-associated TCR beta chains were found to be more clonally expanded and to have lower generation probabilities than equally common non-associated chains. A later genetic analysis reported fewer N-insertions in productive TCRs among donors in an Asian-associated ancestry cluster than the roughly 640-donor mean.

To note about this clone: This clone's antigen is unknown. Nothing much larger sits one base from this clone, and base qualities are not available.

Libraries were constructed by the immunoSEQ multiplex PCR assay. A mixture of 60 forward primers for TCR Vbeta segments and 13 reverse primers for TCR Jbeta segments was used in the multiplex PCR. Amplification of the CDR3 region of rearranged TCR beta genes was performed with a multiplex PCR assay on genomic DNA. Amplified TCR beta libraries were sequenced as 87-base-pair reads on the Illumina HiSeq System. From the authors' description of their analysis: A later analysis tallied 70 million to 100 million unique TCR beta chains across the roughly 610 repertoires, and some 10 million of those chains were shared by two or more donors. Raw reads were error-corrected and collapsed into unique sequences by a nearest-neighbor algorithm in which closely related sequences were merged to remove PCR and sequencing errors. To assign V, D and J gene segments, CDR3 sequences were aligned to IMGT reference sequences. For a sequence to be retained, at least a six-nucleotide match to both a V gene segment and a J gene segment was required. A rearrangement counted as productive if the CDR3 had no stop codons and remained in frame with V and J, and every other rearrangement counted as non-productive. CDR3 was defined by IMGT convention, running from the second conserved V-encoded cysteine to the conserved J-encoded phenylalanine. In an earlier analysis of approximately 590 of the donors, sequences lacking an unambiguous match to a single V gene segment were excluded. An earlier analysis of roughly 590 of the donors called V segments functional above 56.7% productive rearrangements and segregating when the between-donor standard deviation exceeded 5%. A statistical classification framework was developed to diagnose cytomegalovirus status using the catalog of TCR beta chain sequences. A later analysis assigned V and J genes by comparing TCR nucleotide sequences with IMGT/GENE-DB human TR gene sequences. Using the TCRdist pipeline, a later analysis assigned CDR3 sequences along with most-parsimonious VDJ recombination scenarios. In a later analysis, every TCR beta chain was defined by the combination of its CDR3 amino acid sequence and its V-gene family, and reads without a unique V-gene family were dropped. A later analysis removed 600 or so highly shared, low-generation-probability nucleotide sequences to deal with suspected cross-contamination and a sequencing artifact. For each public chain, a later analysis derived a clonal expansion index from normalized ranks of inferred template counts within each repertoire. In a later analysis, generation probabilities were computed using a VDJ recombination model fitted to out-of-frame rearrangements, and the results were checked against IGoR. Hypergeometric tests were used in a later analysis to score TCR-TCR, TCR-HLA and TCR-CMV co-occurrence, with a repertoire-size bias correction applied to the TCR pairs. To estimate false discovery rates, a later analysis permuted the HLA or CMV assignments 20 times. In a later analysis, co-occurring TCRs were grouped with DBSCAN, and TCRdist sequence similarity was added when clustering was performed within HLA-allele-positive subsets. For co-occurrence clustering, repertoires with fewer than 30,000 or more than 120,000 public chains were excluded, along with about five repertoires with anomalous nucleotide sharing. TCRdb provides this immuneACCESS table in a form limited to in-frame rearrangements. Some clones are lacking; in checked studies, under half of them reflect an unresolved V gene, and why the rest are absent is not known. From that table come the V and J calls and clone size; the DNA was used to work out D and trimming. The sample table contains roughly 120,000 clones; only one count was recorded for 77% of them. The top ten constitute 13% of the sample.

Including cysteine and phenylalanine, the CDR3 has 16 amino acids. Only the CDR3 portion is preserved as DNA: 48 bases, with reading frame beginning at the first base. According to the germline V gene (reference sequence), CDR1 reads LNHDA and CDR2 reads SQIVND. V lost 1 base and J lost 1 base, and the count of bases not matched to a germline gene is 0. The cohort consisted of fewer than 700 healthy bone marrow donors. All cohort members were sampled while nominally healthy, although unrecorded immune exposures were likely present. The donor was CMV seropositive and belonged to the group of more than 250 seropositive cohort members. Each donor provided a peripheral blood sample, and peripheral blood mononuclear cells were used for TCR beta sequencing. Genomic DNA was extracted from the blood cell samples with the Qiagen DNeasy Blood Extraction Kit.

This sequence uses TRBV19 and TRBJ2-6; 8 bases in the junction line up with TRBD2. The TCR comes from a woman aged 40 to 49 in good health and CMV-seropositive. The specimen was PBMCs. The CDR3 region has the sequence CASSIAGGSGANVLTF. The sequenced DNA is TGTGCCAGTAGTATAGCGGGGGGGTCTGGGGCCAACGTCCTGACTTTC.